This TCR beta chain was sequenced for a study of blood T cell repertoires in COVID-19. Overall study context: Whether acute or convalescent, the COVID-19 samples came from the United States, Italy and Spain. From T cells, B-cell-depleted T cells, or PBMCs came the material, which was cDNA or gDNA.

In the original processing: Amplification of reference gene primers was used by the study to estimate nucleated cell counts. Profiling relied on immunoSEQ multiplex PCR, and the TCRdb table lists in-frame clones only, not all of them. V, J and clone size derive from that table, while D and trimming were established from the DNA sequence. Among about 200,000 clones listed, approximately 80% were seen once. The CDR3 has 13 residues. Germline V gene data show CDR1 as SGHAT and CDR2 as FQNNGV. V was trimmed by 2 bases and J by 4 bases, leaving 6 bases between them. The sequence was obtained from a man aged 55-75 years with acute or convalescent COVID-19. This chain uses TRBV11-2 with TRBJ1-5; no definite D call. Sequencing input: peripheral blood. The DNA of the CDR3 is TGTGCCAGCAGCTTATCCAGAAATCAGCCCCAGCATTTT. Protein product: CASSLSRNQPQHF.